The rows below give T cell receptor beta chains drawn from one sample of a study of blood T cell repertoires in COVID-19. Method: immunoSEQ multiplex PCR; TCRdb's copy keeps in-frame clones and lacks some. This table holds over 250,000 clones, around nine tenths found once. What was sequenced was peripheral blood. Every receptor here comes from a man over 45 with acute or convalescent COVID-19. Both conserved end residues are part of each CDR3. For some rows the clone size is stated as once, few or many, or as a class when expanded; others skip it.

TRBV7-9,-,TRBJ2-1,CASSGGAGWANEQFF
TRBV5-8,-,TRBJ1-1,CASSFRHQNTEAFF
TRBV5-5,-,TRBJ1-2,CASRPRFDLSVYTF
TRBV19,-,TRBJ1-1,CASSPRQGPYIEAFF
TRBV27,-,TRBJ2-7,CASSLSGVGGRGYEQYF
TRBV29-1,-,TRBJ2-5,CSATQGQETQYF
TRBV18,few,TRBJ2-1,CASSPGTANNEQFF
TRBV5-1,-,TRBJ2-5,CASSLGQQETQYF
TRBV2,once,TRBJ1-5,CASSVPLSNQPQHF
TRBV7-2,-,TRBJ2-5,CASTLRGTWEETQYF
TRBV11-2,-,TRBJ2-7,CASSARGVLYEQYF
TRBV19,-,TRBJ2-2,CASSIPPQGTGELFF
TRBV14,-,TRBJ1-3,CASSQVWGGSSTIYF
TRBV12-3/TRBV12-4,-,TRBJ2-7,CASSRDRGKEQYF
TRBV7-6,-,TRBJ1-4,CASSLEAKREKLFF
TRBV18,-,TRBJ2-2,CASSPGQTANTGELFF
TRBV5-1,-,TRBJ2-1,CASSFGQGKFDEQFF
TRBV18,-,TRBJ2-2,CASSRRTGNTGELFF
TRBV29-1,once,TRBJ2-1,CSVEEGGDEQFF
TRBV11-3,-,TRBJ2-7,CASSSGLRGIHEQYF
TRBV10-3,once,TRBJ2-3,CAIKTSGGLDTQYF
TRBV13,-,TRBJ2-7,CASSPTGAPYEQYF
TRBV27,-,TRBJ1-1,CASSLVPGGNTEAFF
TRBV14,-,TRBJ1-2,CASSRMIGQGPYGYTF
TRBV6-5,-,TRBJ2-1,CASSYRTGDEQFF
TRBV2,once,TRBJ2-7,CASSSGFPYEQYF
TRBV6-6,once,TRBJ2-1,CATLAGGRNEQFF
TRBV20-1,-,TRBJ2-5,CSAAGLGTQYF
TRBV5-4,-,TRBJ1-6,CASSLEVETSPLHF
TRBV10-3,-,TRBJ2-2,CAISELQGGTGELFF
TRBV5-5,few,TRBJ1-2,CASAADRDYGYTF
TRBV5-1,-,TRBJ2-1,CASRPGQGHNEQFF
TRBV3-1/TRBV3-2,-,TRBJ1-2,CASSQLGIYGYTF
TRBV24-1,-,TRBJ2-2,CATSDAGGRTGELFF
TRBV4-1,-,TRBJ1-1,CASSQGLYFEAFF
TRBV7-9,-,TRBJ2-1,CASSNRDSRYNEQFF
TRBV5-1,-,TRBJ1-1,CASSRDGESRAFF
TRBV9,-,TRBJ2-2,CASSGATGGGELFF
TRBV6-1,-,TRBJ2-7,CASSEVEGVVAYF
TRBV6-6,-,TRBJ1-4,CASSGQGGEKLFF
TRBV5-1,-,TRBJ2-3,CASSKRGGGGTDTQYF
TRBV6-6,-,TRBJ2-1,CASSYPPGGGSTEQFF
TRBV20-1,-,TRBJ1-5,CSASVTGRVSNQPQHF
TRBV7-3,few,TRBJ1-6,CASSLKVSGQGSYSPLHF